Below, 9 T cell receptor beta chains from the same sample are listed, as sequenced in a study of blood T cell repertoires in COVID-19. Only in-frame clones appear in the TCRdb table, and some are missing; sequencing was by immunoSEQ multiplex PCR. The sample carries fewer than 250,000 clones, approximately 73% recorded once. Sequencing was done on a sample of PBMCs or T cells enriched from blood (not recorded which). These receptor sequences come from a woman aged 45-65 years with acute COVID-19.

CDR3 in DNA: TGTGCCAGCAGGCTTTCGGGGGGGCAGTTCTTC. Its translation: CASRLSGGQFF. This sequence joins TRBV12-3 or TRBV12-4 and TRBJ2-1; 7 nucleotides agree with TRBD2. CDR3 size: 11 residues. The V and J ends lost 6 bases and 12 bases, in that order; junction bases with no gene match: 5.

In DNA, the CDR3 is TGTGCCAGCATAGGCGGGACGGGCACAGATACGCAGTATTTT. Translation gives CASIGGTGTDTQYF. The rearrangement uses TRBV2 and TRBJ2-3; D perhaps matches TRBD2 (6 bases). With 7 bases removed from V and 1 base from J, the gap between germline ends came to 12 bases. Per germline, CDR1 SNHLY and CDR2 FYNNEI. This CDR3 spans 14 amino acids.

This rearrangement joins TRBV5-1 to TRBJ2-5, with 8 positions matching TRBD1. The CDR3 runs 13 residues. The germline gives CDR1 SGHRS, CDR2 YFSETQ. V lost 4 bases, J lost 3 bases, and 2 bases stayed unmatched. Here the CDR3 DNA reads TGCGCCAGCAGCGCGACAGGGGAAGAGACCCAGTACTTC. This codes for CASSATGEETQYF.

This clone was recorded once. The rearrangement links TRBV2 to TRBJ1-5; D may be TRBD1 (6 bases). Germline V gene data show CDR1 as SNHLY and CDR2 as FYNNEI. The CDR3 has 15 amino acids. Trimming cost V 8 bases and J 2 bases, with 16 bases left between them. The CDR3 sequence: CASAKQGRGNQPQHF. The CDR3 DNA reads as TGTGCCAGCGCTAAACAGGGTCGGGGCAATCAGCCCCAGCATTTT.

V is TRBV24-1 and J is TRBJ1-2; 11 bases are a match to TRBD1. Germline V gives CDR1 KGHDR, CDR2 SFDVKD. With 7 bases clipped from V and 5 bases from J, the junction kept 8 bases outside the gene matches. The CDR3 runs 15 residues. The CDR3 here is CATSDTRDRGYGYTF. As DNA, the CDR3 is TGTGCCACCAGCGATACCCGGGACAGGGGGTATGGCTACACCTTC.

Here the CDR3 DNA reads TGTGCCAGCAGTTGGGGGGGATCAACTAATGAAAAACTGTTTTTT. This encodes CASSWGGSTNEKLFF. The chain uses TRBV28 and TRBJ1-4; D might be TRBD1 (5 bases). Germline V CDR1 and CDR2: MDHEN, SYDVKM. V dropped 4 bases and J dropped 0 bases, with 9 bases sitting between them. The CDR3 loop spans 15 amino acids. Using reference TRBV28 and TRBJ1-4 for the parts outside the CDR3, the full variable domain is DVKVTQSSRYLVKRTGEKVFLECVQDMDHENMFWYRQDPGLGLRLIYFSYDVKMKEKGDIPEGYSVSREKKERFSLILESASTNQTSMYLCASSWGGSTNEKLFFGSGTQLSVL.

The rearrangement links TRBV7-2 to TRBJ1-1, with 9 positions matching TRBD1. The CDR3 runs 14 residues. V lost 2 bases and J lost 8; bases outside the gene matches: 6. The germline CDR1 and CDR2 sequences are SGHTA and FQGNSA. This CDR3 reads CASSLPGTGSEAFF. The CDR3 DNA is TGTGCCAGCAGCTTACCCGGGACAGGGTCGGAAGCTTTCTTT.

V and J are TRBV25-1 and TRBJ2-3; 11 nucleotides line up with TRBD2. The CDR3 has 16 residues. Unmatched junction bases numbered 4, after V lost 3 bases and J lost 2 bases. Germline V gene sequence: CDR1 MGHDK, CDR2 SYGVNS. CDR3 in amino acids: CASSDLAGGYTDTQYF. CDR3 sequence (DNA): TGTGCCAGCAGTGATCTAGCGGGGGGTTACACAGATACGCAGTATTTT. Variable domain in full (rest from reference TRBV25-1 and TRBJ2-3): EADIYQTPRYLVIGTGKKITLECSQTMGHDKMYWYQQDPGMELHLIHYSYGVNSTEKGDLSSESTVSRIRTEHFPLTLESARPSHTSQYLCASSDLAGGYTDTQYFGPGTRLTVL.

CDR3 DNA: TGCGCCAGCAGCGATGGGGGGGATGAAAAACTGTTTTTT. Translation: CASSDGGDEKLFF. V gene TRBV5-1 combines with J gene TRBJ1-4; D is possibly TRBD1 (5 bases). The CDR3 totals 13 residues. Germline V CDR1 and CDR2: SGHRS, YFSETQ. V lost 4 bases to trimming and J lost 6 bases, with 10 bases between them. The variable domain in full, completed from reference TRBV5-1 and TRBJ1-4, reads KAGVTQTPRYLIKTRGQQVTLSCSPISGHRSVSWYQQTPGQGLQFLFEYFSETQRNKGNFPGRFSGRQFSNSRSEMNVSTLELGDSALYLCASSDGGDEKLFFGSGTQLSVL.